The clone carrying this T cell receptor beta chain was recorded once. Its antigen is unknown. This entry is derived from a study of vaccination effects on CD4 cells after COVID-19. Study at large: Either the mRNA-1273 or the BNT162b2 vaccine was given to participants as two doses. Study-wide results and caveats: In the study, convalescent patients were few, and early post-infection timepoints were absent.

Measured with immunoSEQ multiplex PCR; TCRdb has only the in-frame clones, and not every one. The table includes 42,000 or so clones, 65% to 70% detected once. ViraFEST used viral peptide pools to expand antigen-specific CD4+ T cells before sequencing. Isolation of CD4+ T cells took place after nine to ten days of culture. Sometime from March through December 2020, the person acquired a SARS-CoV-2 infection that PCR confirmed. CDR3 size: 13 residues. CDR1 is SGHTA, CDR2 FQGNSA, per germline. V shed 3 bases and J shed 3 bases, with 9 bases lying between them. Source: CD4+ T cells from PBMCs cultured with a peptide pool, taken before COVID-19 vaccination. The sequence was obtained from a human donor who had a prior SARS-CoV-2 infection. The genes are TRBV7-2 and TRBJ2-7, with D hard to call. The CDR3 sequence is CASSLTQFYEQYF. In nucleotides, the CDR3 is TGTGCCAGCAGCTTGACACAGTTCTACGAGCAGTACTTC.